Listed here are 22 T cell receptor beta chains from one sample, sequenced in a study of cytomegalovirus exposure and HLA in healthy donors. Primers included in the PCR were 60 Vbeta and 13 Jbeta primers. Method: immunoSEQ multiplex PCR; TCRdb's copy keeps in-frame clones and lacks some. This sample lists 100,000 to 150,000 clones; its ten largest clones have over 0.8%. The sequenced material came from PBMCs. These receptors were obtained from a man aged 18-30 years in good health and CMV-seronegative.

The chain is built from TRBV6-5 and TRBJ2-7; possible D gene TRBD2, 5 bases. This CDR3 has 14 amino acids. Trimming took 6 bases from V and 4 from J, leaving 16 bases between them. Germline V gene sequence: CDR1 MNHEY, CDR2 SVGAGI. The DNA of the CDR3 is TGTGCCAGCAGCCAAAGGGCGGGCGGGTACGAGCAGTACTTC. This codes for CASSQRAGGYEQYF.

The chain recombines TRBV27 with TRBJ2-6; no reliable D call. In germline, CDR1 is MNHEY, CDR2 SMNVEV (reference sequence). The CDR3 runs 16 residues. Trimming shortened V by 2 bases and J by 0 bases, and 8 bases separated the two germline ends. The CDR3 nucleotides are TGTGCCAGCAGTTTACGGAGCTTCTCTGGGGCCAACGTCCTGACTTTC. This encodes CASSLRSFSGANVLTF.

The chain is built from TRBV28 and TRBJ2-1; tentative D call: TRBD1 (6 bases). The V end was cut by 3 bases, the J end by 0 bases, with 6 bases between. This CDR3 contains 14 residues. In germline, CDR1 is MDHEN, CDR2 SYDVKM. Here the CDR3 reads CASSLGASYNEQFF. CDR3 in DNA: TGTGCCAGCAGTTTGGGGGCCTCCTACAATGAGCAGTTCTTC.

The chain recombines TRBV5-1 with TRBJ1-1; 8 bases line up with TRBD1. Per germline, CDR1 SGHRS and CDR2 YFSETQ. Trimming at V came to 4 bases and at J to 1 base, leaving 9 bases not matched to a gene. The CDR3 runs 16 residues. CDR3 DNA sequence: TGCGCCAGCAGCATTGGGACAGGACTTCAGAACACTGAAGCTTTCTTT. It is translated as CASSIGTGLQNTEAFF.

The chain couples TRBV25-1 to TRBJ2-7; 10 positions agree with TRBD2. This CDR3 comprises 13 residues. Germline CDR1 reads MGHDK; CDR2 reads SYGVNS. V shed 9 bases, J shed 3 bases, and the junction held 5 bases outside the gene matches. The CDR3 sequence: CASRTSGGYEQYF. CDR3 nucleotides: TGTGCCAGTAGGACTAGCGGAGGCTACGAGCAGTACTTC.

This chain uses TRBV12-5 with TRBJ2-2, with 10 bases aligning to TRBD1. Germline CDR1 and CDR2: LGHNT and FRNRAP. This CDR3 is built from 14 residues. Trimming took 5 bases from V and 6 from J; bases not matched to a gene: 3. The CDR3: CASGRTGGAGELFF. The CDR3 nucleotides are TGTGCTAGTGGTCGGACAGGGGGGGCCGGGGAGCTGTTTTTT.

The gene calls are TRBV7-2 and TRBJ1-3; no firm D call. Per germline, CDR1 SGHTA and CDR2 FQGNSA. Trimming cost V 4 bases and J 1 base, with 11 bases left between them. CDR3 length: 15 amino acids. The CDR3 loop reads CASSSRTGSGNTIYF. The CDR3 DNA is TGTGCCAGCAGCTCCCGGACGGGGTCTGGAAACACCATATATTTT. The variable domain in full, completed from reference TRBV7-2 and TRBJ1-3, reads GAGVSQSPSNKVTEKGKDVELRCDPISGHTALYWYRQSLGQGLEFLIYFQGNSAPDKSGLPSDRFSAERTGGSVSTLTIQRTQQEDSAVYLCASSSRTGSGNTIYFGEGSWLTVV.

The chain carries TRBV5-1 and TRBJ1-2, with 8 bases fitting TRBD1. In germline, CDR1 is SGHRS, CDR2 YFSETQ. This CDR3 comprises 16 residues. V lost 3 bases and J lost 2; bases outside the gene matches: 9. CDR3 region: CASSSRQGRENYGYTF. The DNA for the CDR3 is TGCGCCAGCAGCTCCCGACAGGGGAGAGAAAACTATGGCTACACCTTC. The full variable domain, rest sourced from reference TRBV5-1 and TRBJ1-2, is KAGVTQTPRYLIKTRGQQVTLSCSPISGHRSVSWYQQTPGQGLQFLFEYFSETQRNKGNFPGRFSGRQFSNSRSEMNVSTLELGDSALYLCASSSRQGRENYGYTFGSGTRLTVV.

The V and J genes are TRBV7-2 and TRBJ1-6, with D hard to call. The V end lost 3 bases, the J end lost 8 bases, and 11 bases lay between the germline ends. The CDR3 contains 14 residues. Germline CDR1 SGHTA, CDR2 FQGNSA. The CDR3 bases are TGTGCCAGCAGCTTTTCGTTCAGTCATTCACCCCTCCACTTT. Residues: CASSFSFSHSPLHF.

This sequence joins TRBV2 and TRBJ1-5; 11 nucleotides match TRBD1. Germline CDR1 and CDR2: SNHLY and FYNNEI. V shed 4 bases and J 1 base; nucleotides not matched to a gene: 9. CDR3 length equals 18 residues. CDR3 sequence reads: CASSGWTGGSESNQPQHF. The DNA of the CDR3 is TGTGCCAGCAGTGGTTGGACAGGGGGCAGTGAGAGCAATCAGCCCCAGCATTTT. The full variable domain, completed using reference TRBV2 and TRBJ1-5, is EPEVTQTPSHQVTQMGQEVILRCVPISNHLYFYWYRQILGQKVEFLVSFYNNEISEKSEIFDDQFSVERPDGSNFTLKIRSTKLEDSAMYFCASSGWTGGSESNQPQHFGDGTRLSIL.

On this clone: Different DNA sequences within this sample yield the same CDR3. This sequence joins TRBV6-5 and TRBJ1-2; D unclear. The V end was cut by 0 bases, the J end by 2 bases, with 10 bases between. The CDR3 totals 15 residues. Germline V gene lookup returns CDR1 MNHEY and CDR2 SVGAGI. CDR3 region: CASSYSMTDNYGYTF. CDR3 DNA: TGTGCCAGCAGTTACTCTATGACTGACAACTATGGCTACACCTTC.

This chain's CDR3 is CASSSRLAGGPREQFF. The CDR3 DNA sequence: TGTGCCAGCAGTTCCAGACTAGCGGGAGGGCCGCGGGAGCAGTTCTTC. The V and J genes are TRBV27 and TRBJ2-1, with TRBD2 matching 14 bases. The CDR3 extends over 16 amino acids. Per the germline V gene, CDR1 is MNHEY and CDR2 is SMNVEV (reference sequence). Trimming removed 4 bases from V and 10 bases from J; junction bases left unmatched: 9.

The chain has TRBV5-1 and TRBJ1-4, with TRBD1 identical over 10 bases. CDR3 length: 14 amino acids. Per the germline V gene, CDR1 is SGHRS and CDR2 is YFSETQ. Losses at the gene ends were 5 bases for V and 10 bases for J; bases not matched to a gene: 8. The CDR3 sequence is CASRDRGKGGKLFF. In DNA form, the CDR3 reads TGCGCCAGCAGGGACAGGGGGAAGGGTGGAAAACTGTTTTTT.

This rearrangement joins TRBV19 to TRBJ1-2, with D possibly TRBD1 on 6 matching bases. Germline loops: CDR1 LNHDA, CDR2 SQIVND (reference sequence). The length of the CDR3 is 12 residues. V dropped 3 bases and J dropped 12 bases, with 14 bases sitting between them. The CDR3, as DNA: TGTGCCAGTAGTATTCAGGGGATCCCAAACACCTTC. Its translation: CASSIQGIPNTF.

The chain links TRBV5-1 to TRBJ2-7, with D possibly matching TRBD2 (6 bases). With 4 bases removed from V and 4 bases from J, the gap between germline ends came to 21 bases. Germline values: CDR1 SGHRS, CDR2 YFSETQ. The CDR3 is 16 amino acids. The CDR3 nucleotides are TGCGCCAGCAGCATGGGTCGGACACGGGGGACTTACGAGCAGTACTTC. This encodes CASSMGRTRGTYEQYF.

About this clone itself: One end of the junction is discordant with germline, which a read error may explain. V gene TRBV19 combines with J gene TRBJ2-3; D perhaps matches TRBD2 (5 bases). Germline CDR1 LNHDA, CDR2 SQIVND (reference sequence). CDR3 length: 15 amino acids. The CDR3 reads CASRPSAVSTDKQYF. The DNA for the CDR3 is TGTGCCAGTAGACCCTCAGCGGTTAGCACAGATAAGCAGTATTTT.

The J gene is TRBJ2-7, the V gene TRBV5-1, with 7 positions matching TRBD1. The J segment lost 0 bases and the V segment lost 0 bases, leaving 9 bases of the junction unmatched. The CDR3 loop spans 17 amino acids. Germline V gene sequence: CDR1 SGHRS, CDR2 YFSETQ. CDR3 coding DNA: TGCGCCAGCAGCTTGGGTCCTCAGGGACAGAGCTCCTACGAGCAGTACTTC. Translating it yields CASSLGPQGQSSYEQYF.

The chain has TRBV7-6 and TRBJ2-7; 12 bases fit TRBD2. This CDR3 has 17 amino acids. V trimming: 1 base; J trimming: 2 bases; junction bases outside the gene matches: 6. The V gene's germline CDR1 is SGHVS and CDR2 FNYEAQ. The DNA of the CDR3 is TGTGCCAGCAGCTTAGTCGGACTAGCGGGAACCGCCTACGAGCAGTACTTC. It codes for CASSLVGLAGTAYEQYF.

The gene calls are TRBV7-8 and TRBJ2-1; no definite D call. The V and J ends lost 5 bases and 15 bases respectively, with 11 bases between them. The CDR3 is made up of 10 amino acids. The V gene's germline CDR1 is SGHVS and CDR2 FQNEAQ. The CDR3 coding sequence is TGTGCCAGCAGCCAAGCTATCGCGTTCTTC. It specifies CASSQAIAFF.

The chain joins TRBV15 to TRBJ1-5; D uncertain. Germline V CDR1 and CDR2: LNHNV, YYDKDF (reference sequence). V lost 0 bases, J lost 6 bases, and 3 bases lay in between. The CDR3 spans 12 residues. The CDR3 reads CATSRDRQPQHF. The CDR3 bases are TGTGCCACCAGCAGAGATCGTCAGCCCCAGCATTTT.

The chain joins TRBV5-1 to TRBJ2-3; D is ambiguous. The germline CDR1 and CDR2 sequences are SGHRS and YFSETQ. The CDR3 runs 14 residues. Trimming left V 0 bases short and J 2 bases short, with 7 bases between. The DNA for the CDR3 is TGCGCCAGCAGCTTGGACCAGGCCACAGATACGCAGTATTTT. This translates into CASSLDQATDTQYF.

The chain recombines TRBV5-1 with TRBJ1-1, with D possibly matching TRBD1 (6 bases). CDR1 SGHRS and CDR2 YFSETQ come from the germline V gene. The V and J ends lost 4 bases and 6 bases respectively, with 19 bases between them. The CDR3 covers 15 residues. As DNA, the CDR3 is TGCGCCAGCAGCGGGGTTGGAACTGACAGGCCTGAAGCTTTCTTT. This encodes CASSGVGTDRPEAFF.